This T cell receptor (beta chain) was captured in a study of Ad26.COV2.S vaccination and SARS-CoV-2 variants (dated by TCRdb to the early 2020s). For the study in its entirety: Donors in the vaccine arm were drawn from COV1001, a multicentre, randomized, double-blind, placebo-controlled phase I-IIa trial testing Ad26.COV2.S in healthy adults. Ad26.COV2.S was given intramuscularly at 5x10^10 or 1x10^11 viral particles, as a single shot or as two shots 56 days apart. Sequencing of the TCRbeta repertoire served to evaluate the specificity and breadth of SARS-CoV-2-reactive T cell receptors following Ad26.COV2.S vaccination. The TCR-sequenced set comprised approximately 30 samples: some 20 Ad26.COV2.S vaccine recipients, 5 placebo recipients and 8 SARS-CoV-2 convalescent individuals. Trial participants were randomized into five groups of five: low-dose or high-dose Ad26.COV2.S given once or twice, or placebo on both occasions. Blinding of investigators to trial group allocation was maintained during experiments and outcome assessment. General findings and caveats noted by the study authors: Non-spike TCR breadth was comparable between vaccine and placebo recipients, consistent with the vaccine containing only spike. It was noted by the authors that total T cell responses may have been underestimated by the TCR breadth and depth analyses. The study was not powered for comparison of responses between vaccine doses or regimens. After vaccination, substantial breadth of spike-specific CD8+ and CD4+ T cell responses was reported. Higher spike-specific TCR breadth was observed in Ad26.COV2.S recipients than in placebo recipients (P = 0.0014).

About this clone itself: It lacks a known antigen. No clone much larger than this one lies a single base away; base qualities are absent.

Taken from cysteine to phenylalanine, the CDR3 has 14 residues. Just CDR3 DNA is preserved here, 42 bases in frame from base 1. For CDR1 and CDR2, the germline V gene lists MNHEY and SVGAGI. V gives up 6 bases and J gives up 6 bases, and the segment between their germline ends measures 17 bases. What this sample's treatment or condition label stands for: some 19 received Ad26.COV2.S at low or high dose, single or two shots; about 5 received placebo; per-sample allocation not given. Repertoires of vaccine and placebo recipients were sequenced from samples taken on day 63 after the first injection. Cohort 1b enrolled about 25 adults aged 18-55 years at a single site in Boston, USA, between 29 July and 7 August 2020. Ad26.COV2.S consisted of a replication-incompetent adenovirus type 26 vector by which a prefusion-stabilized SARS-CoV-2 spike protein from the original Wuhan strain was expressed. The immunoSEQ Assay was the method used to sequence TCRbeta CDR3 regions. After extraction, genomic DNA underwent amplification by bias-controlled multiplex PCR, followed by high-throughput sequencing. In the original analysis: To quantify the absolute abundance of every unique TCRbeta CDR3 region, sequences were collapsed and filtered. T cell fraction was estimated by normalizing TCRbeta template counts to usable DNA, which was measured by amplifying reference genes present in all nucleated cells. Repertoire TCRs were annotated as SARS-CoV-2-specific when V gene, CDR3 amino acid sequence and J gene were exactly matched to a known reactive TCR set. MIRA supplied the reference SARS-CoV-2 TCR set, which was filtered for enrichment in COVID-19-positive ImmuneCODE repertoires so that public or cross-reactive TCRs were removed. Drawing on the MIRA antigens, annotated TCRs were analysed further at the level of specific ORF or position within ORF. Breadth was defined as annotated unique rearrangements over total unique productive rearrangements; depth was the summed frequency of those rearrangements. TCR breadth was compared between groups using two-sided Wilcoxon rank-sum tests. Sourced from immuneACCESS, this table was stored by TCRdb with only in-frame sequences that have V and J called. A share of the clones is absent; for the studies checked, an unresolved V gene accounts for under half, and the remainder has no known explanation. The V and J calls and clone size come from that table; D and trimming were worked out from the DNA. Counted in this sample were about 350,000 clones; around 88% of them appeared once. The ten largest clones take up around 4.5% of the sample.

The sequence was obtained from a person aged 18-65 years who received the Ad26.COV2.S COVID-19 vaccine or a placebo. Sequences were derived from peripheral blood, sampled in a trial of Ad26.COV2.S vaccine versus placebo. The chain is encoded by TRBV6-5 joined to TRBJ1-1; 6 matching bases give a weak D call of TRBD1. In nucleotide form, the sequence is TGTGCCAGCAGCCTAAATGACAGGTACGCTGAAGCTTTCTTT. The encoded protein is CASSLNDRYAEAFF.